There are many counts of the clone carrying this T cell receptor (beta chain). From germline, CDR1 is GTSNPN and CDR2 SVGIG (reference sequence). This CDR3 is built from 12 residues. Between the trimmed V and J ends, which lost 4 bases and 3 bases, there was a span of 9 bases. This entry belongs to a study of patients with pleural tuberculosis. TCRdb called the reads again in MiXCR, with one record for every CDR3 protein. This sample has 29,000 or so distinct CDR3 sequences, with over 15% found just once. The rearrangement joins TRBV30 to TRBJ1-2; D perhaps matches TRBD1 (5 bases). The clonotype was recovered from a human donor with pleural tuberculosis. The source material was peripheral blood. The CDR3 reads CAWTGSDYGYTF. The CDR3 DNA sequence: TGTGCCTGGACAGGGTCTGACTATGGCTACACCTTC.